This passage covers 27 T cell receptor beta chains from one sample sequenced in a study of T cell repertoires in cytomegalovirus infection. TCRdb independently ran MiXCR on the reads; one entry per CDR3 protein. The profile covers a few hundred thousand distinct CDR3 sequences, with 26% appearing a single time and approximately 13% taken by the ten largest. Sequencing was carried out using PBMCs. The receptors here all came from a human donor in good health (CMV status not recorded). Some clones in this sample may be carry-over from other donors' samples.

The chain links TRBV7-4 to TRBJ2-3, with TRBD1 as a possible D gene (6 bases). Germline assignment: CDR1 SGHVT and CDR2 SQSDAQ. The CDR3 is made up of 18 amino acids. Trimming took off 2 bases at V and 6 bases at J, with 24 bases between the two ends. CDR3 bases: TGTGCCAGCAGCTTAATTAAGCCCGGGCACAGGGTATCCGATACGCAGTATTTT. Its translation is CASSLIKPGHRVSDTQYF.

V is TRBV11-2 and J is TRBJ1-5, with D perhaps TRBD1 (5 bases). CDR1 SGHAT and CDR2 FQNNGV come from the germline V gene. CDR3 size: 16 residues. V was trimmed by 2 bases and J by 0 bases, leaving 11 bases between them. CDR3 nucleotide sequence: TGTGCCAGCAGCTTACGGGCAGGGAATAGCAATCAGCCCCAGCATTTT. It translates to CASSLRAGNSNQPQHF.

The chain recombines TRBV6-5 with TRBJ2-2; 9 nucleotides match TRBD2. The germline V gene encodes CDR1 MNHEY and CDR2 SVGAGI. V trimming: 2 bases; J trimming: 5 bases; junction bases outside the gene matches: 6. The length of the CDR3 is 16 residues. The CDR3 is CASSYGLAGETGELFF. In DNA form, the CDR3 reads TGTGCCAGCAGTTACGGGTTAGCGGGAGAGACCGGGGAGCTGTTTTTT.

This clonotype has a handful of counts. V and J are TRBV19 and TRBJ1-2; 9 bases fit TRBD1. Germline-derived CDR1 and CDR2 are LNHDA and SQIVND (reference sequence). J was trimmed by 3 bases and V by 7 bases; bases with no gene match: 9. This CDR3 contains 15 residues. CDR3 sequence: CASTMSWTGDYGYTF. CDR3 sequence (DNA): TGTGCCAGTACCATGAGCTGGACAGGGGACTATGGCTACACCTTC.

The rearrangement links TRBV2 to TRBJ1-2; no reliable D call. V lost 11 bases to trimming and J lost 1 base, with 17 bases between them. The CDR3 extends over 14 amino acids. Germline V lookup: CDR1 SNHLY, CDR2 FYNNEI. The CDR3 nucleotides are TGTGCCCTCAGCAAAAGCTTCTTTAACTATGGCTACACCTTC. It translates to CALSKSFFNYGYTF. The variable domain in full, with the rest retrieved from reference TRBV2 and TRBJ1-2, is EPEVTQTPSHQVTQMGQEVILRCVPISNHLYFYWYRQILGQKVEFLVSFYNNEISEKSEIFDDQFSVERPDGSNFTLKIRSTKLEDSAMYFCALSKSFFNYGYTFGSGTRLTVV.

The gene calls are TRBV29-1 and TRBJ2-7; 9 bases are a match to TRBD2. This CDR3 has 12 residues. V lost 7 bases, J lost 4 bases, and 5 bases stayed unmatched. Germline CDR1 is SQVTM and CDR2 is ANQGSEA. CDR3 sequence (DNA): TGCAGCGACTCAAGCGGGAGGTACGAGCAGTACGTC. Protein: CSDSSGRYEQYV.

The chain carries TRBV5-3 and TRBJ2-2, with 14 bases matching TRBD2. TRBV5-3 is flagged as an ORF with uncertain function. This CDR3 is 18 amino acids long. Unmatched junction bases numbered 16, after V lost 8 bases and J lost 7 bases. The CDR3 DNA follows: TGTGCCAGCAGCAACTACGGACTAGCGGGGGGCTGGGTCGGGGAGCTGTTTTTT. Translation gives CASSNYGLAGGWVGELFF.

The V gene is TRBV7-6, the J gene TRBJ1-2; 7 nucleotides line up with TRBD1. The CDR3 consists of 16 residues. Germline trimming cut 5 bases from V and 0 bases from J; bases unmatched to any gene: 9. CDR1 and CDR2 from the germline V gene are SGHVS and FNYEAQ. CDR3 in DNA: TGTGCCAGCAGCAAACACGGGGACAGCTCTAACTATGGCTACACCTTC. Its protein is CASSKHGDSSNYGYTF.

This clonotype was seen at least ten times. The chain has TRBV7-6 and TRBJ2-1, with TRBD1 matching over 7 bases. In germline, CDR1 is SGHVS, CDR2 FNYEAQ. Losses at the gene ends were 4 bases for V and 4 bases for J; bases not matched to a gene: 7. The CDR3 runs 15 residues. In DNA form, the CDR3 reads TGTGCCAGCAGCTCAGGGGGACGGCTTTACAATGAGCAGTTCTTC. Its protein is CASSSGGRLYNEQFF.

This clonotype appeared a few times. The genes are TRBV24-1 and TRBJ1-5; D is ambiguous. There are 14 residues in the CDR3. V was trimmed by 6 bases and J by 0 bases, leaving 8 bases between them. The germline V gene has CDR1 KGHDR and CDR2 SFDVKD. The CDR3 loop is CATSSGNSNQPQHF. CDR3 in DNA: TGTGCCACCAGTTCGGGGAATAGCAATCAGCCCCAGCATTTT.

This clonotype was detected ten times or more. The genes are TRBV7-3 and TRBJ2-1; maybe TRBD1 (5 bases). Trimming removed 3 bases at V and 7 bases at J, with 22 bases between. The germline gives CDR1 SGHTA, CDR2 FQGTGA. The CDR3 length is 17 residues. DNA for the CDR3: TGTGCCAGCAGCTTGGGGCCCTTAGCCCTCAAGGGTAATGAGCAGTTCTTC. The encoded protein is CASSLGPLALKGNEQFF.

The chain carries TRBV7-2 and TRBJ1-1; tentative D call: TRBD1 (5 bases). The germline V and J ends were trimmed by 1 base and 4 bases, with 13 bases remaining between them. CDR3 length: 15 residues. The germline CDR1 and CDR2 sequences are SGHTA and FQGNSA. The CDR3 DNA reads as TGTGCCAGCAGCTTAGTGGCAGGGTCGGGCACTGAAGCTTTCTTT. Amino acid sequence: CASSLVAGSGTEAFF.

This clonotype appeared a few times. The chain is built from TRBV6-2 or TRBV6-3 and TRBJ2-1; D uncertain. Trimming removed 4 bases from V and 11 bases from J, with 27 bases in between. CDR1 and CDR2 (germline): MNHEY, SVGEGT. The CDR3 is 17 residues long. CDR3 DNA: TGTGCCAGCAGTTCCCCCTTATCGACGGGTGGGTTAAGGCAGCAGTTCTTC. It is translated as CASSSPLSTGGLRQQFF.

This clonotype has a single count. Written as DNA, the CDR3 is TGTGCCTGGAGTGCGGACAGGTGGGGGGGAAAACTGTTTTTT. Translating gives CAWSADRWGGKLFF. The V and J genes are TRBV30 and TRBJ1-4; 7 positions agree with TRBD1. This CDR3 comprises 14 residues. The V gene's germline CDR1 is GTSNPN and CDR2 SVGIG (reference sequence). Unmatched junction bases numbered 9, after V lost 1 base and J lost 10 bases.

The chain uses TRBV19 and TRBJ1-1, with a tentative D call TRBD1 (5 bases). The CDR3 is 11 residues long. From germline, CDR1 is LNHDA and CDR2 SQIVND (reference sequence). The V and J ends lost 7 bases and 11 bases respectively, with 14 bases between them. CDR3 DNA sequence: TGTGCCAGTATTTGGGGCTGGAAGGCTTTCTTT. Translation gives CASIWGWKAFF.

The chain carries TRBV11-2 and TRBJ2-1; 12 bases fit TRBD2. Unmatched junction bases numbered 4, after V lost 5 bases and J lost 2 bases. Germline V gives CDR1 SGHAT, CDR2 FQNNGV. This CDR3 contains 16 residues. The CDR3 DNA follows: TGTGCCAGCAGCACAGGACTAGCGGGGACCTACAATGAGCAGTTCTTC. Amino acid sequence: CASSTGLAGTYNEQFF. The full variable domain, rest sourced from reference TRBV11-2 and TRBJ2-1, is EAGVAQSPRYKIIEKRQSVAFWCNPISGHATLYWYQQILGQGPKLLIQFQNNGVVDDSQLPKDRFSAERLKGVDSTLKIQPAKLEDSAVYLCASSTGLAGTYNEQFFGPGTRLTVL.

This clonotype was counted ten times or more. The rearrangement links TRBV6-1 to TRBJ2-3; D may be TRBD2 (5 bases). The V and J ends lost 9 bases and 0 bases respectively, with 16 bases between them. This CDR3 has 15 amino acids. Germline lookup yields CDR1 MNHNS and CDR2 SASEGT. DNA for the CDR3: TGTGCCAGTAAGCGGCGGTTCCCGAGCACAGATACGCAGTATTTT. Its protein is CASKRRFPSTDTQYF.

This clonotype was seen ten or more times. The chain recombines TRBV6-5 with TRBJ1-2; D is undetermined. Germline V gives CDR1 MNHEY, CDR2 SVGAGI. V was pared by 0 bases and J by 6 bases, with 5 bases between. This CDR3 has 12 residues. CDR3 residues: CASSYSGHGYTF. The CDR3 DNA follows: TGTGCCAGCAGTTACTCAGGGCATGGCTACACCTTC.

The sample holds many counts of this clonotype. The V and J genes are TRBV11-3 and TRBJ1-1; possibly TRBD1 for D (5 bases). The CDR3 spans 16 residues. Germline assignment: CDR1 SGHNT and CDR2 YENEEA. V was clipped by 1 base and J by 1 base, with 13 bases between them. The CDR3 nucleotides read TGTGCCAGCAGCTTAGCCGTCGGGGCCCGGAACACTGAAGCTTTCTTT. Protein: CASSLAVGARNTEAFF.

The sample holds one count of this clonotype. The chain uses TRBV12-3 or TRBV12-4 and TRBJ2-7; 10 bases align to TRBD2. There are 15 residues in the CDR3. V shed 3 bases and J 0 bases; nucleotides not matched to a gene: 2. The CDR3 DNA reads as TGTGCCAGCAGTTTTAGCGGGAGGAGCTCCTACGAGCAGTACTTC. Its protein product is CASSFSGRSSYEQYF.

CDR3 coding DNA: TGTGCCAGCAGCTTGGCCACGGGTTCCTCCTTATTCTATGGCTACACCTTC. It translates to CASSLATGSSLFYGYTF. The chain couples TRBV5-8 to TRBJ1-2; D not resolved. In germline, CDR1 is SGHTS, CDR2 YDEGEE. This CDR3 comprises 17 residues. The V and J ends lost 0 bases and 4 bases respectively, with 19 bases between them.

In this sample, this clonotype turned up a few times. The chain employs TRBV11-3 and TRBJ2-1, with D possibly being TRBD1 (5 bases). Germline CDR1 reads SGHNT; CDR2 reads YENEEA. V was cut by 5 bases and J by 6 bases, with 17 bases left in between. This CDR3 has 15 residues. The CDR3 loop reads CASSPDSPQGNEQFF. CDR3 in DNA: TGTGCCAGCAGCCCAGATAGCCCCCAGGGCAATGAGCAGTTCTTC.

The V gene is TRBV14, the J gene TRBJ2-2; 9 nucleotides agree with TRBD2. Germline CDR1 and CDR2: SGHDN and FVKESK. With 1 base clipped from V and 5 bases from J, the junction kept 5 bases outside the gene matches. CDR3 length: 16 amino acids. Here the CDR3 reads CASSQVAGVGTGELFF. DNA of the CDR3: TGTGCCAGCAGCCAAGTAGCGGGAGTGGGGACCGGGGAGCTGTTTTTT. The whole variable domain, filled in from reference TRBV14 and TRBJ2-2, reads EAGVTQFPSHSVIEKGQTVTLRCDPISGHDNLYWYRRVMGKEIKFLLHFVKESKQDESGMPNNRFLAERTGGTYSTLKVQPAELEDSGVYFCASSQVAGVGTGELFFGEGSRLTVL.

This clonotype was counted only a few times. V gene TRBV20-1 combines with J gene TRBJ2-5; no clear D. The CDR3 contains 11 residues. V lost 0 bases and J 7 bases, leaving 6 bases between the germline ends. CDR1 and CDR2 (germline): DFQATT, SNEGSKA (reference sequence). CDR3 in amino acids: CSAREDGTQYF. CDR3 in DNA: TGCAGTGCTAGAGAAGACGGGACCCAGTACTTC.

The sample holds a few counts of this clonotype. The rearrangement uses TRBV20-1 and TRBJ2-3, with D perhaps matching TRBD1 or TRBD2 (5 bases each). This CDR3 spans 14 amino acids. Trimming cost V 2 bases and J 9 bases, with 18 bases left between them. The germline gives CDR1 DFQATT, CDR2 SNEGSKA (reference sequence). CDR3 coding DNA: TGCAGTGCTAGAAGGGACGTCGTCACAAGGACGCAGTATTTT. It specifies CSARRDVVTRTQYF.

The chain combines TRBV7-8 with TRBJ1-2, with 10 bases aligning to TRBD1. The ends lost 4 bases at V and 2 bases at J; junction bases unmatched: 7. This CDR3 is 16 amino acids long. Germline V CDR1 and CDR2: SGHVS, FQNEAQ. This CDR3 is CASSSTRGQGNYGYTF. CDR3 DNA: TGTGCCAGCAGCTCGACCAGGGGACAGGGGAACTATGGCTACACCTTC.

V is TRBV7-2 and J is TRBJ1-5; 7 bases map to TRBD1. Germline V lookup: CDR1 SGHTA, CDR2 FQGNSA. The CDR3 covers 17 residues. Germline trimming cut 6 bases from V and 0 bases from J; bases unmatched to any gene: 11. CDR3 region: CASSSGTDTYSNQPQHF. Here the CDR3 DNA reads TGTGCCAGCAGTTCCGGGACAGATACTTATAGCAATCAGCCCCAGCATTTT.